This record looks at one T cell receptor beta chain sequence and its context. The CDR3 totals 11 residues. V was clipped by 11 bases and J by 7 bases; unmatched bases: 8. Per germline, CDR1 SEHNR and CDR2 FQNEAQ (reference sequence). The source of the sample is a study of blood T cell repertoires in COVID-19. Study-level information: PBMCs, B-cell-depleted T cells, or T cells provided the cDNA or gDNA that made up the material.

This table comes from immunoSEQ multiplex PCR, and its TCRdb copy is limited to in-frame clones, with some not included. The sample lists 200,000 to 250,000 clones, 75% to 90% seen once, with roughly 8% in the top ten. The sample consisted of peripheral blood. This rearrangement joins TRBV7-9 to TRBJ2-7, with TRBD1 matching 7 bases. The source of this sequence is a woman over 75 with COVID-19, enrolled during active disease. The CDR3 DNA reads TGTGCCCTGAACAGGGGTAGAGAGCAGTACTTC. This gives the protein CALNRGREQYF. Based on the CDR3 plus reference TRBV7-9 and TRBJ2-7, the full variable domain is DTGVSQNPRHKITKRGQNVTFRCDPISEHNRLYWYRQTLGQGPEFLTYFQNEAQLEKSRLLSDRFSAERPKGSFSTLEIQRTEQGDSAMYLCALNRGREQYFGPGTRLTVT.